This T cell receptor (beta chain) was found in a study of shared clonotypes between healthy human individuals. Data came from immunoSEQ multiplex PCR; TCRdb stores just in-frame clones and leaves some out. The table has 1.6 million or so clones, more than 95% seen once. CDR1 is SGHAT and CDR2 is FQNNGV in the germline V gene. The CDR3 is made up of 14 amino acids. Between the trimmed V and J ends, which lost 1 base and 7 bases, there was a span of 11 bases. The chain recombines TRBV11-2 with TRBJ1-5; unclear D gene. The sample comprised naive CD4+ T cells sorted from blood. Subset noted: CD45RA+ positively selected. The sequence was collected from a man aged 25 to 40 in good health. The CDR3 loop reads CASSLGELGQPQHF. CDR3 in DNA: TGTGCCAGCAGCTTAGGGGAACTGGGGCAGCCCCAGCATTTT.